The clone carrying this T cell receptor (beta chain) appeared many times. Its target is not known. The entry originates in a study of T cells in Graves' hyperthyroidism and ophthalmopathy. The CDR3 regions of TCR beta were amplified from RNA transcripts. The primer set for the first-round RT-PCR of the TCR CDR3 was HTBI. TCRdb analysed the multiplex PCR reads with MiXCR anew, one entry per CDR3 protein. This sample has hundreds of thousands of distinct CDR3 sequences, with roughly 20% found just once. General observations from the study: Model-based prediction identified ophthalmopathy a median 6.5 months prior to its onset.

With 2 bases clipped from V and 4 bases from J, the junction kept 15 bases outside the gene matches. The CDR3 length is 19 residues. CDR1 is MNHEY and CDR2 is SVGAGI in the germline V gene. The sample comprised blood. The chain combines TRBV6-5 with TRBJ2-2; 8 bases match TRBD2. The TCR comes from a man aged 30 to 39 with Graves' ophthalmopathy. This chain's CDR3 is CASSYTNPTGGGGTGELFF. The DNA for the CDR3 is TGTGCCAGCAGTTACACTAATCCTACGGGAGGGGGTGGCACCGGGGAGCTGTTTTTT.